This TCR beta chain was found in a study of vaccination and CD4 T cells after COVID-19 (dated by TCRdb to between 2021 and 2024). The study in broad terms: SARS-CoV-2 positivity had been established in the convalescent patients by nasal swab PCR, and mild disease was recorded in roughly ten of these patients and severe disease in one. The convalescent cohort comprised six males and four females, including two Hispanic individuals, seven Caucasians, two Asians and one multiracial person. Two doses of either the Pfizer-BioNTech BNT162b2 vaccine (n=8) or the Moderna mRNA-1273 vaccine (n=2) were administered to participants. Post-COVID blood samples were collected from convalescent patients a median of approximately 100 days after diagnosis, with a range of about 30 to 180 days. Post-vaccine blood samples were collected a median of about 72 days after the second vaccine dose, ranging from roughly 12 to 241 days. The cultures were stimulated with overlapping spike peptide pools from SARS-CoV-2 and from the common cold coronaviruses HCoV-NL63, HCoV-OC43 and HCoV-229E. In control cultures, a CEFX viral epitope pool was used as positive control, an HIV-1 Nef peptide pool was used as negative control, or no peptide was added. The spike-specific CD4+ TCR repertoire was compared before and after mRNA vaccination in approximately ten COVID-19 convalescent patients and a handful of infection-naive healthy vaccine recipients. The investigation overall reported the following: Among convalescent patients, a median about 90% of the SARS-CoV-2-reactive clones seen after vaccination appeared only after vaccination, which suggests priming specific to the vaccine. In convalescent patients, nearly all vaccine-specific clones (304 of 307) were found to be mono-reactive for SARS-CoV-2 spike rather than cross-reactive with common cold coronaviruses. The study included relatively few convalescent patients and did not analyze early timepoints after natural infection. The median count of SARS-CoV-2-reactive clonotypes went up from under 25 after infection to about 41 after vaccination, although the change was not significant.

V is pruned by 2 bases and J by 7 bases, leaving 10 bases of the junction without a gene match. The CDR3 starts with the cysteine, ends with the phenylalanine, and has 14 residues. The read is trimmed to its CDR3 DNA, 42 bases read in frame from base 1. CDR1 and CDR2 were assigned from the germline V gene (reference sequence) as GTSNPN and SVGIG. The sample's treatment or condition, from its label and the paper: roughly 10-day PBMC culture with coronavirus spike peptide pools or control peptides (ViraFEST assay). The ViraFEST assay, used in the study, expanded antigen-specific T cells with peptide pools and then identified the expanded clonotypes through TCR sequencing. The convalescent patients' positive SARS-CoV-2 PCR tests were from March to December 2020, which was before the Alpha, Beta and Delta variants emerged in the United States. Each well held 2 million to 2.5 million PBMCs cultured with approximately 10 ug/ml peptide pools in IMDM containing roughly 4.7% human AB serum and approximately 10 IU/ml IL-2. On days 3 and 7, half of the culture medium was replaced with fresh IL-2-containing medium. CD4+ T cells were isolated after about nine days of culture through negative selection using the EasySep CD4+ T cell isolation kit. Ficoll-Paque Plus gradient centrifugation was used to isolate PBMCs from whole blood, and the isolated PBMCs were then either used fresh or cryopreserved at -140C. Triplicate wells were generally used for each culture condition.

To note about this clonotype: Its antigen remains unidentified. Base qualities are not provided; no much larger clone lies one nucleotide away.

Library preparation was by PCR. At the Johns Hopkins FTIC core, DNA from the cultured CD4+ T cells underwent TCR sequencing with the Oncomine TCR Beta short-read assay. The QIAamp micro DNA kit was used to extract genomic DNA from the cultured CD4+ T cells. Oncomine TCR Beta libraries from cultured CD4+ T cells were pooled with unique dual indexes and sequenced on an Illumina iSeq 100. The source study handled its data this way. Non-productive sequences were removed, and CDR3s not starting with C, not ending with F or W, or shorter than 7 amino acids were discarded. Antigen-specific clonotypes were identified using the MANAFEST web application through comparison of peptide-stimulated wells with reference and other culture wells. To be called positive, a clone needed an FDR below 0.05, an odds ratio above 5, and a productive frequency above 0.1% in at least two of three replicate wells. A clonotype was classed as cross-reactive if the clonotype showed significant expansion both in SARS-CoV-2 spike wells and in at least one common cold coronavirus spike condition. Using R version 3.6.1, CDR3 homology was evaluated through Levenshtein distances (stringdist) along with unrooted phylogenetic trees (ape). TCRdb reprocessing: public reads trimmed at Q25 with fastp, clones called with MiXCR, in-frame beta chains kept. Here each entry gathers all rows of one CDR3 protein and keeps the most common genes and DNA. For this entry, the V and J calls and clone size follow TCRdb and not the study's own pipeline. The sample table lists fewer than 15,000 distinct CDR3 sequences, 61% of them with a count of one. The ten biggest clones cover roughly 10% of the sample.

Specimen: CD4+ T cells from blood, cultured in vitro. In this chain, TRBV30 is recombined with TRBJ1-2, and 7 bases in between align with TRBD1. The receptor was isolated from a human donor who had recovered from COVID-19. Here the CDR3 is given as CAWSKPGGSLGYTF. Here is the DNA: TGTGCCTGGAGTAAACCAGGGGGGTCCCTTGGCTACACCTTC.